The 7 T cell receptor beta chains listed next were all sequenced from one sample in a study of T-cell memory formation after mild COVID-19. TCRdb ran MiXCR on the 5' RACE reads and lists one entry per CDR3 protein. Of about 410,000 distinct CDR3 sequences in the sample, more than 15% are singletons; the top ten hold around a fifth. Source material: PBMCs or a T cell subset sorted from them (not recorded which). The origin of the receptors is a man aged 18 to 30 who had mild COVID-19 (a few samples of this study predate the infection). Cell type and time point are not known.

In nucleotides, the CDR3 is TGTGCCAGCAGCTCCCCGGACAGGACCGCCGGAACTTTCTTT. It translates to CASSSPDRTAGTFF. The chain uses TRBV7-9 and TRBJ1-1; the match to TRBD1 covers 7 bases. V was pared by 4 bases and J by 12 bases, with 14 bases of the junction left unmatched. Germline-derived CDR1 and CDR2 are SEHNR and FQNEAQ (reference sequence). CDR3 length: 14 residues.

The chain joins TRBV9 to TRBJ1-2, with TRBD1 matching over 8 bases. The V and J ends lost 1 base and 4 bases, in that order; junction bases with no gene match: 3. Germline assignment: CDR1 SGDLS and CDR2 YYNGEE. CDR3 length: 14 amino acids. CDR3 sequence (DNA): TGTGCCAGCAGCGTAACAGGACAGGGCTATGGCTACACCTTC. The encoded protein is CASSVTGQGYGYTF.

The chain employs TRBV7-9 and TRBJ1-1; D is undetermined. This CDR3 contains 15 residues. V was clipped by 1 base and J by 4 bases, with 13 bases between them. CDR1 and CDR2 from the germline V gene are SEHNR and FQNEAQ (reference sequence). The CDR3 DNA sequence: TGTGCCAGCAGCTTAGATCTGAGGGTTTCCACTGAAGCTTTCTTT. This gives the protein CASSLDLRVSTEAFF.

Worth noting for this clonotype: Germline and junction disagree at one end, which may indicate a read error. This chain connects TRBV7-9 to TRBJ1-1, with 10 bases identical to TRBD1. This CDR3 contains 17 residues. CDR1 and CDR2 from the germline V gene are SEHNR and FQNEAQ (reference sequence). The DNA of the CDR3 is TGTGACAGCAGCCCCGGGACAGGGGTCTCTAGGTTCGCTGAAGCTTTCTTT. Translated: CDSSPGTGVSRFAEAFF.

This clonotype was recorded at least ten times. The V gene is TRBV7-2, the J gene TRBJ2-3; 8 positions agree with TRBD2. CDR1 SGHTA and CDR2 FQGNSA come from the germline V gene. This CDR3 comprises 16 residues. Trimming cost V 1 base and J 5 bases; bases outside gene matches: 8. The CDR3 loop is CASSLDRRGVKDTQYF. The CDR3 DNA reads TGTGCCAGCAGCTTAGATCGGCGGGGGGTCAAAGATACGCAGTATTTT.

V gene TRBV11-2 combines with J gene TRBJ2-5; the D is unclear. V lost 5 bases, J lost 5 bases, and 9 bases lay in between. The CDR3 length is 12 residues. Germline V gene sequence: CDR1 SGHAT, CDR2 FQNNGV. The CDR3 DNA is TGTGCCAGCAGCAGAAGTTGGGAGACCCAGTACTTC. This codes for CASSRSWETQYF.

This chain joins TRBV29-1 and TRBJ2-5; tentatively, D is TRBD1 or TRBD2 (6 bases each). Per the germline V gene, CDR1 is SQVTM and CDR2 is ANQGSEA. The length of the CDR3 is 16 residues. Trimming stripped 6 bases from V and 4 bases from J, with 24 bases between. The CDR3 bases are TGCAGCGTCTCCAAGGGGCTGGGGGCCGGGGGAGAGACCCAGTACTTC. As protein: CSVSKGLGAGGETQYF.